These T cell receptor beta chains were read from a single sample in a study of metastatic and nonmetastatic thyroid tumors. TCRdb redid the clone calls on the PCR reads using MiXCR. Of some 38,000 clones listed, over 40% are singletons. Sequencing input: tumor tissue. Every receptor here comes from a male donor with papillary thyroid cancer or a benign thyroid nodule (not recorded which). Some clones in this sample may be carry-over from other donors' samples. The CDR3 runs from the conserved cysteine through the conserved F or W. The D gene is left open where the match is weak. Clone size is stated in some rows and not others, as once, few, many or a class when expanded.

>NA|TRBJ1-2|TRBV30|NA
CARQARGFDYGYTF
TGTGCCCGCCAGGCAAGGGGTTTTGACTATGGCTACACCTTC
>NA|TRBJ1-5|TRBV15|few
CATSRDGGGRPQHF
TGTGCCACCAGCAGAGATGGGGGGGGTCGGCCCCAGCATTTT
>TRBD1|TRBJ2-3|TRBV2|NA
CASSGPSGTGGRIVQYF
TGTGCCAGCAGTGGTCCCTCCGGGACAGGGGGCCGCATAGTGCAGTATTTT
>TRBD2|TRBJ2-1|TRBV20-1|NA
CSARDLTSGYNEQFF
TGCAGTGCTAGAGATCTGACTAGCGGGTACAATGAGCAGTTCTTC
>NA|TRBJ2-3|TRBV7-2|NA
CASSLVSRTDTQYF
TGTGCCAGCAGCTTGGTCTCTCGCACAGATACGCAGTATTTT
>TRBD1|TRBJ2-7|TRBV7-3|NA
CASSLTGLGEQYF
TGTGCCAGCAGCTTGACAGGGTTGGGGGAGCAGTACTTC
>TRBD2|TRBJ2-1|TRBV28|NA
CASTSGGLSGGGDNEQFF
TGTGCCAGCACCTCCGGGGGACTATCGGGAGGAGGGGACAATGAGCAGTTCTTC
>NA|TRBJ2-7|TRBV20-1|few
CSAPRYATTSSEQYF
TGCAGTGCTCCCCGATATGCAACTACCTCTAGCGAGCAGTACTTC
>NA|TRBJ2-7|TRBV6-1|few
CASRTIGGGEQYF
TGTGCCAGCAGAACAATCGGAGGAGGCGAGCAGTACTTC
>NA|TRBJ2-3|TRBV18|NA
CASSPPLRGRTDTQYF
TGTGCCAGCTCACCACCTTTGCGGGGCCGCACAGATACGCAGTATTTT
>NA|TRBJ2-7|TRBV28|few
CASWNRRSSYEQYF
TGTGCCAGCTGGAACAGGAGAAGCTCCTACGAGCAGTACTTC
>NA|TRBJ2-7|TRBV20-1|NA
CSARGFGEQYF
TGCAGTGCTAGGGGTTTTGGCGAGCAGTACTTC
>NA|TRBJ2-2|TRBV12-3/TRBV12-4|NA
CASSLWGRGLLANTGELFF
TGTGCCAGCAGTTTGTGGGGGAGGGGGCTGCTGGCGAACACCGGGGAGCTGTTTTTT
>NA|TRBJ1-1|TRBV6-2/TRBV6-3|few
CASRFSTGEAFF
TGTGCCAGCAGATTCTCGACGGGTGAAGCTTTCTTT
>TRBD2|TRBJ2-1|TRBV20-1|once
CSADVEGGGIYNEQFF
TGCAGTGCGGATGTTGAGGGCGGGGGAATCTACAATGAGCAGTTCTTC
>TRBD2|TRBJ2-1|TRBV28|NA
CASSPLAGGSNEQFF
TGTGCCAGCAGTCCCCTCGCGGGAGGCTCCAATGAGCAGTTCTTC
>NA|TRBJ2-1|TRBV6-6|few
CASSYNGVGYNEQFF
TGTGCCAGCAGTTACAATGGAGTAGGGTACAATGAGCAGTTCTTC
>NA|TRBJ2-3|TRBV4-1|few
CASSQPNGDTQYF
TGCGCCAGCAGCCAACCAAACGGGGATACGCAGTATTTT
>NA|TRBJ2-7|TRBV12-3/TRBV12-4|few
CASSSSTALYEQYF
TGTGCCAGCAGTTCCTCGACAGCTCTCTACGAGCAGTACTTC
>NA|TRBJ2-7|TRBV15|NA
CATSREGSSKGQYF
TGTGCCACCAGCAGAGAAGGGAGCAGTAAGGGGCAGTACTTC
>NA|TRBJ1-5|TRBV30|NA
CAWSVGGGGQPQHF
TGTGCCTGGAGTGTCGGAGGGGGAGGTCAGCCCCAGCATTTT
>NA|TRBJ2-7|TRBV2|few
CASSPTEMGSYEQYF
TGTGCCAGCAGTCCGACAGAAATGGGATCCTACGAGCAGTACTTC
>NA|TRBJ1-2|TRBV9|NA
CASSPLTGGSGGYTF
TGTGCCAGCAGCCCCCTGACAGGCGGGTCGGGTGGCTACACCTTC
>NA|TRBJ1-5|TRBV6-1|NA
CASSERGNQPQHF
TGTGCCAGCAGTGAACGCGGCAATCAGCCCCAGCATTTT
>TRBD1|TRBJ1-2|TRBV24-1|NA
CATSDYSRTGQNGYTF
TGTGCCACCAGTGATTATTCCCGGACAGGGCAGAATGGCTACACCTTC
>NA|TRBJ1-2|TRBV4-1|NA
CASSQPLNYGYTF
TGCGCCAGCAGCCAACCGTTGAACTATGGCTACACCTTC
>NA|TRBJ2-7|TRBV14|NA
CASSRETRTYEQYF
TGTGCCAGCAGCCGAGAGACAAGAACCTACGAGCAGTACTTC
>NA|TRBJ1-1|TRBV3-1|NA
CASLGGQRTEAFF
TGTGCCAGCCTTGGGGGGCAGAGGACTGAAGCTTTCTTT
>TRBD1|TRBJ2-2|TRBV20-1|few
CSGSGGAGELFF
TGCAGTGGATCAGGGGGCGCGGGGGAGCTGTTTTTT
>NA|TRBJ1-2|TRBV28|few
CASSFNGNYGYTF
TGTGCCAGCAGTTTTAACGGGAACTATGGCTACACCTTC
>TRBD1|TRBJ2-1|TRBV14|NA
CASRPGTGEMGDLGEQFF
TGTGCCAGCAGACCCGGGACAGGGGAGATGGGAGATCTAGGTGAGCAGTTCTTC
>TRBD1|TRBJ1-2|TRBV4-1|NA
CASSPGGQGAYGYTF
TGCGCCAGCAGCCCCGGAGGACAGGGGGCATATGGCTACACCTTC
>TRBD1|TRBJ2-3|TRBV5-1|NA
CASSLQGDGTDTQYF
TGCGCCAGCAGCTTGCAGGGGGATGGGACAGATACGCAGTATTTT
>TRBD2|TRBJ2-1|TRBV13|medium-sized
CASSAYSGTTYNEQFF
TGTGCCAGCAGCGCTTATAGCGGGACCACATACAATGAGCAGTTCTTC
>TRBD2|TRBJ2-1|TRBV9|NA
CASSVLAGEQFF
TGTGCCAGCAGCGTACTAGCGGGGGAGCAGTTCTTC
>TRBD2|TRBJ2-1|TRBV3-1|medium-sized
CASSPGTSVFGEQFF
TGTGCCAGCAGCCCTGGGACTAGCGTTTTCGGTGAGCAGTTCTTC
>NA|TRBJ2-2|TRBV11-2|NA
CASSAQEVNTGELFF
TGTGCCAGCAGCGCACAGGAAGTGAACACCGGGGAGCTGTTTTTT
>TRBD2|TRBJ2-7|TRBV5-1|NA
CASRPDLGLAGTEQYF
TGCGCCAGCAGGCCGGACCTGGGACTAGCGGGAACCGAGCAGTACTTC
>NA|TRBJ2-7|TRBV20-1|NA
CIAETPGTGRYEQYF
TGCATTGCTGAGACCCCCGGGACTGGCCGCTACGAGCAGTACTTC
>TRBD1|TRBJ2-1|TRBV11-2|NA
CASSLTGGGNEQFF
TGTGCCAGCAGCTTAACAGGGGGTGGCAATGAGCAGTTCTTC
>NA|TRBJ1-4|TRBV19|NA
CASSIVESLQGTWTEKLFF
TGTGCCAGTAGTATAGTCGAAAGTCTACAGGGAACCTGGACTGAAAAACTGTTTTTT
>TRBD1|TRBJ1-2|TRBV19|NA
CASSIDREVGYTF
TGTGCCAGTAGTATCGACAGGGAGGTAGGCTACACCTTC
>NA|TRBJ1-4|TRBV4-1|NA
CASSQEDREKLFF
TGCGCCAGCAGCCAAGAAGATCGTGAAAAACTGTTTTTT
>TRBD1|TRBJ1-6|TRBV30|NA
CAWRTRDRENSPLHF
TGTGCCTGGAGGACTCGGGACAGGGAGAATTCACCCCTCCACTTT
>NA|TRBJ2-7|TRBV6-1|NA
CASSEAAVSSYEQYF
TGTGCCAGCAGTGAAGCTGCAGTCAGCTCCTACGAGCAGTACTTC
>NA|TRBJ1-2|TRBV2|few
CASSAGVNYGYTF
TGTGCCAGCAGTGCGGGAGTTAACTATGGCTACACCTTC
>TRBD2|TRBJ2-2|TRBV7-6|few
CASSPRAGGPDTGELFF
TGTGCCAGCAGCCCACGAGCGGGGGGGCCGGACACCGGGGAGCTGTTTTTT
>TRBD1|TRBJ2-7|TRBV7-8|once
CASSSGTVTYEQYF
TGTGCCAGCAGCTCGGGGACAGTTACCTACGAGCAGTACTTC
>TRBD1|TRBJ1-2|TRBV19|few
CATHSQGEGSYGYTF
TGTGCCACTCACTCCCAGGGGGAGGGGAGCTATGGCTACACCTTC
>NA|TRBJ2-2|TRBV12-3/TRBV12-4|few
CASSSSLTLFF
TGTGCCAGCAGTTCATCGCTAACACTGTTTTTT
>NA|TRBJ2-2|TRBV11-2|NA
CASSLVVASNTGELFF
TGTGCCAGCAGCTTAGTGGTAGCGTCCAACACCGGGGAGCTGTTTTTT
>NA|TRBJ2-7|TRBV5-1|once
CASRPQDGAYEQYF
TGCGCCAGCAGACCCCAGGATGGGGCTTACGAGCAGTACTTC
>NA|TRBJ2-5|TRBV20-1|NA
CSARLQQETQYF
TGCAGTGCTAGACTACAGCAAGAGACCCAGTACTTC
>NA|TRBJ1-5|TRBV28|NA
CASRPISQPQHF
TGTGCCAGTAGACCGATAAGTCAGCCCCAGCATTTT
>TRBD2|TRBJ2-1|TRBV9|NA
CASSGGLAGGNEQFF
TGTGCCAGCAGCGGGGGACTAGCGGGAGGTAATGAGCAGTTCTTC
>NA|TRBJ1-5|TRBV4-1|NA
CASSEEGGGNQPQHF
TGCGCCAGCAGTGAAGAAGGGGGAGGCAATCAGCCCCAGCATTTT
>NA|TRBJ1-5|TRBV20-1|NA
CSARGGSGNQPQHF
TGCAGTGCTAGAGGGGGCTCGGGCAATCAGCCCCAGCATTTT
>TRBD1|TRBJ1-1|TRBV11-2|once
CASSLRDRDTAFF
TGTGCCAGCAGCTTAAGGGACAGGGACACGGCTTTCTTT
>TRBD1|TRBJ1-6|TRBV20-1|NA
CSARDNKGLTGSPLHF
TGCAGTGCTAGAGATAATAAAGGGCTGACAGGGTCACCCCTCCACTTT